The clone carrying this T cell receptor beta chain was detected once. The antigen remains undetermined. Other nucleotide sequences in the sample specify the same CDR3. This sample is part of a study of shared clonotypes between healthy human individuals. General observations from the study: Some clonotypes were shared by all four sorted-subset donors, while others were not shared. The non-shared ones had lower generation probabilities than the shared ones. Naive subsets, compared against memory subsets, generally had larger estimated richness values.

Measured with immunoSEQ multiplex PCR; TCRdb has only the in-frame clones, and not every one. The sample consists of fewer than 3 million clones, 85% to 95% of them appearing once. Germline loops: CDR1 SEHNR, CDR2 FQNEAQ (reference sequence). V was clipped by 1 base and J by 4 bases; unmatched bases: 0. The CDR3 contains 13 residues. The chain carries TRBV7-9 and TRBJ1-2; TRBD1 agrees at 7 bases. The sequencing input was naive CD4+ T cells from PBMCs. Subset defined: CD45RA+ positively selected. The clonotype was recovered from a man between 18 and 35 years old in good health. Some clones in this sample may be carry-over from other donors' samples. CDR3 in amino acids: CASSLGDSYGYTF. DNA for the CDR3: TGTGCCAGCAGCTTAGGGGACAGCTATGGCTACACCTTC.